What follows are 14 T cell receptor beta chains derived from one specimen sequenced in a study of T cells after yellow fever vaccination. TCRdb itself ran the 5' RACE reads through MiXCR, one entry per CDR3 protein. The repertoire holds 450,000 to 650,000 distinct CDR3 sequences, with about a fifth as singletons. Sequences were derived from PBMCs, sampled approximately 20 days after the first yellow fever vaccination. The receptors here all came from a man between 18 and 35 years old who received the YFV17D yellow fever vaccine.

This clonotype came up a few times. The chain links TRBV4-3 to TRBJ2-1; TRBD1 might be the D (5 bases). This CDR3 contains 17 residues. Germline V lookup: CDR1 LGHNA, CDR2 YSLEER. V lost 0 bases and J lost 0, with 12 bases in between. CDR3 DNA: TGCGCCAGCAGCCAAGAAATGCAGGGATTCTCCTACAATGAGCAGTTCTTC. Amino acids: CASSQEMQGFSYNEQFF.

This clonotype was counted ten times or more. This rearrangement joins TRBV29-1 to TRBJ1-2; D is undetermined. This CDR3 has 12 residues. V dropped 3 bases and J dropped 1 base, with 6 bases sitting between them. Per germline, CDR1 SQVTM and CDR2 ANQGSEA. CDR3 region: CSVDGLNYGYTF. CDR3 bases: TGCAGCGTTGACGGGCTTAACTATGGCTACACCTTC. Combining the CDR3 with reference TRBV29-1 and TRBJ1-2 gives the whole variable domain SAVISQKPSRDICQRGTSLTIQCQVDSQVTMMFWYRQQPGQSLTLIATANQGSEATYESGFVIDKFPISRPNLTFSTLTVSNMSPEDSSIYLCSVDGLNYGYTFGSGTRLTVV.

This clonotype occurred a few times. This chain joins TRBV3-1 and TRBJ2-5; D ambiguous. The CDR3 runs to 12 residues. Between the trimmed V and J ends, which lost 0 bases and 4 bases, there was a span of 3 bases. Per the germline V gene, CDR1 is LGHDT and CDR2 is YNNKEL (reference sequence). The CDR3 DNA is TGTGCCAGCAGCCAAGACGTAGAGACCCAGTACTTC. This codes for CASSQDVETQYF.

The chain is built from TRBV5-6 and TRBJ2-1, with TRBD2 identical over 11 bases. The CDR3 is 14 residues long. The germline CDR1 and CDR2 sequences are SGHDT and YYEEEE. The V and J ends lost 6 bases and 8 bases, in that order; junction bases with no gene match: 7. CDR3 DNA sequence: TGTGCCAGCACCTTTAGCGGGGGGGGCTATGAGCAGTTCTTC. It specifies CASTFSGGGYEQFF. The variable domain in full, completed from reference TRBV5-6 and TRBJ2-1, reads DAGVTQSPTHLIKTRGQQVTLRCSPKSGHDTVSWYQQALGQGPQFIFQYYEEEERQRGNFPDRFSGHQFPNYSSELNVNALLLGDSALYLCASTFSGGGYEQFFGPGTRLTVL.

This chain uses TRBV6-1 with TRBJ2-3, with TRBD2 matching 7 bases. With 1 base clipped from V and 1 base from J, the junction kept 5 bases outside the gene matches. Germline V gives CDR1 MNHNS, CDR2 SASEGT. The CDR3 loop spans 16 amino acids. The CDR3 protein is CASSEGRAGGTDTQYF. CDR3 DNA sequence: TGTGCCAGCAGTGAAGGCAGGGCGGGGGGCACAGATACGCAGTATTTT.

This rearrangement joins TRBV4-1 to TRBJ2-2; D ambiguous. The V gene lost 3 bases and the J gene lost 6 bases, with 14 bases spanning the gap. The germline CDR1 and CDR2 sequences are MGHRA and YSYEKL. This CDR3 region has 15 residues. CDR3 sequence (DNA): TGCGCCAGCAGCCAGCCCACCCAGAAAGCCGGGGAGCTGTTTTTT. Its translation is CASSQPTQKAGELFF.

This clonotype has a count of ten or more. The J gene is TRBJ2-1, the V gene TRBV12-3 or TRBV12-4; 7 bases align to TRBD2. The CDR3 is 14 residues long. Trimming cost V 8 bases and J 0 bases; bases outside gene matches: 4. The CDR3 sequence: CASGRGGSYNEQFF. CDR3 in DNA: TGTGCCAGCGGGCGCGGGGGCTCCTACAATGAGCAGTTCTTC.

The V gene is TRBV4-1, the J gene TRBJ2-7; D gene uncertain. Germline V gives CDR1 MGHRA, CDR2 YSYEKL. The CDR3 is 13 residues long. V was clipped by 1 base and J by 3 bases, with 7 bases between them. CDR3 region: CASSQGSFYEQYF. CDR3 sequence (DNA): TGCGCCAGCAGCCAAGGGTCCTTCTACGAGCAGTACTTC.

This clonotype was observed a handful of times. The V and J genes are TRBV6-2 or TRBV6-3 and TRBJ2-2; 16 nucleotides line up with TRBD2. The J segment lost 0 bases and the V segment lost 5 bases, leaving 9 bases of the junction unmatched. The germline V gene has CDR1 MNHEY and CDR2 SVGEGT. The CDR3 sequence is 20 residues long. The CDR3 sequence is CASSTYPGLAGGTNTGELFF. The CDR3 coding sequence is TGTGCCAGCAGTACCTACCCGGGACTAGCGGGGGGGACGAACACCGGGGAGCTGTTTTTT.

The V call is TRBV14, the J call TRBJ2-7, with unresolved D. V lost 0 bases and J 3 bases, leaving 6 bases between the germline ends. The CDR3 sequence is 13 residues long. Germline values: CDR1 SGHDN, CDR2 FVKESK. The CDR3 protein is CASSQETLYEQYF. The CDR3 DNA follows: TGTGCCAGCAGCCAAGAAACCCTCTACGAGCAGTACTTC.

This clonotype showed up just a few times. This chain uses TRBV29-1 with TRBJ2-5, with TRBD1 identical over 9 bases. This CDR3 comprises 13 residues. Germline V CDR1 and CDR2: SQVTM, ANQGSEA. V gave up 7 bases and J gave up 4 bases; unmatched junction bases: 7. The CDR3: CSGNRGRRETQYF. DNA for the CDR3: TGCAGCGGGAACAGGGGGCGCAGAGAGACCCAGTACTTC.

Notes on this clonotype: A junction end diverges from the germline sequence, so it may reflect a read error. Here the CDR3 DNA reads TGTGCCAGCAGCTTGTCGGTAGCGGGGGGCCATACAGATACGCAGAATTTT. Its protein product is CASSLSVAGGHTDTQNF. V and J are TRBV5-4 and TRBJ2-3; 10 nucleotides match TRBD2. This CDR3 has 17 residues. The V gene's germline CDR1 is SGHNT and CDR2 YYREEE (reference sequence).

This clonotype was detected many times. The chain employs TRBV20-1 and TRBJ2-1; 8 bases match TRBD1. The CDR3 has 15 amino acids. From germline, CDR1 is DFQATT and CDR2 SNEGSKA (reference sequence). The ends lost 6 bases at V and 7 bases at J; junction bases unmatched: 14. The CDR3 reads CSALPTGGLRNEQFF. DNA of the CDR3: TGCAGTGCCTTACCTACAGGGGGGCTTCGAAATGAGCAGTTCTTC.

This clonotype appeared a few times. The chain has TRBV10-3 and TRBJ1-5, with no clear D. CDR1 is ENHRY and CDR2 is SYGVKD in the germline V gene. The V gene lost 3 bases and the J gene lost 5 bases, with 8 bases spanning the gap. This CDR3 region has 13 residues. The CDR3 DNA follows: TGTGCCATCAGTGACTTCGGGGATCAGCCCCAGCATTTT. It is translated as CAISDFGDQPQHF.